This TCR beta chain was sequenced for a study of follicular helper T cells after annual influenza vaccination. The method was immunoSEQ multiplex PCR; TCRdb's version includes in-frame clones alone and lacks a portion of them. The table has about 10,000 clones, roughly 86% seen once. Time point here: 2014-2015 season, pre-vaccination. Adults were given seasonal inactivated influenza vaccine, and blood CD4 subsets were sorted before and after vaccination. Donors with HIV/AIDS, active malignancy, immunomodulators or active illness were excluded. The CDR3 consists of 15 residues. From germline, CDR1 is KGHSH and CDR2 LQKENI. V shed 1 base and J shed 3 bases, with 13 bases lying between them.

Material: CXCR5- memory CD4+ T cells sorted from blood, obtained on the day of influenza vaccination. The source of this sequence is an adult who received the influenza vaccine. This chain joins TRBV18 and TRBJ2-7; TRBD1 might be the D (6 bases). The CDR3 nucleotides read TGTGCCAGCTCACCACTGGCAGGGGTTGACTACGAGCAGTACTTC. Its translation: CASSPLAGVDYEQYF.